This T cell receptor (beta chain) was observed in a study of blood T cell repertoires in COVID-19. Study-wide context: PBMCs, B-cell-depleted T cells, or T cells were the source of the cDNA or gDNA that made up the material.

This CDR3 has 15 amino acids. Trimming removed 1 base from V and 6 bases from J; junction bases left unmatched: 5. Looked up from germline, CDR1 is SGHVS and CDR2 is FNYEAQ. Cohorts were assigned according to the clinical history that participants reported. Two negative PCRs, clearance, or symptom resolution had been documented for recovered Cohort 3 donors. Study processing details: How many nucleated cells were present was estimated from reference gene primer amplification. Assay: immunoSEQ multiplex PCR; the TCRdb copy retains only in-frame clones and omits some. D and trimming were read from the DNA, whereas the V and J calls and clone size are those reported in that table. The table includes some 140,000 clones, 83% detected once.

The sequenced sample consisted of PBMCs or T cells enriched from blood (not recorded which). V usage is TRBV7-6 and J usage is TRBJ2-2; TRBD2 matches 7 bases. The source of this sequence is a man between 25 and 39 years old who had recovered from COVID-19. CDR3 sequence (DNA): TGTGCCAGCAGCTTAGGGACTAGTTTTGCCGGGGAGCTGTTTTTT. Translation gives CASSLGTSFAGELFF.